A single sample gave rise to the 22 T cell receptor beta chains below, sequenced in a study of shared clonotypes between healthy human individuals. Data came from immunoSEQ multiplex PCR; TCRdb stores just in-frame clones and leaves some out. This sample has a few million clones, with 85% to 95% found just once. The sequenced material came from naive CD4+ T cells from PBMCs. Subset described: CD45RA+ positively selected. The receptors derive from a man between 18 and 29 years old in good health. Some clones in this sample may be carry-over from other donors' samples.

This chain connects TRBV2 to TRBJ2-2, with no clear D. Germline V gene sequence: CDR1 SNHLY, CDR2 FYNNEI. This CDR3 comprises 12 residues. V lost 4 bases and J 6 bases, leaving 6 bases between the germline ends. For the CDR3, the DNA is TGTGCCAGCAGTGCTCGGGCCGGGGAGCTGTTTTTT. Translated: CASSARAGELFF.

The V gene is TRBV28, the J gene TRBJ2-7, with D perhaps assigned TRBD1 or TRBD2 (5 bases each). V was cut by 5 bases and J by 6 bases, with 11 bases left in between. The CDR3 is made up of 12 amino acids. Germline CDR1 and CDR2: MDHEN and SYDVKM. CDR3: CASSAPGTEQYF. The CDR3 DNA is TGTGCCAGCAGTGCCCCAGGGACCGAGCAGTACTTC.

The chain has TRBV28 and TRBJ1-5; D unclear. CDR1 MDHEN and CDR2 SYDVKM come from the germline V gene. The CDR3 contains 15 residues. Trimming took 5 bases from V and 5 from J, leaving 16 bases between them. The CDR3 loop reads CASSPRVSRDQPQHF. For the CDR3, the DNA is TGTGCCAGCAGTCCCCGGGTCAGCAGAGATCAGCCCCAGCATTTT.

The chain recombines TRBV30 with TRBJ1-2; no firm D call. Germline V lookup: CDR1 GTSNPN, CDR2 SVGIG (reference sequence). Trimming cost V 1 base and J 1 base, with 13 bases left between them. The CDR3 runs 15 residues. CDR3 sequence (DNA): TGTGCCTGGAGTGCCCCCGGGAGGGATAACTATGGCTACACCTTC. Translated, it gives CAWSAPGRDNYGYTF. The full variable domain, completed using reference TRBV30 and TRBJ1-2, is SQTIHQWPATLVQPVGSPLSLECTVEGTSNPNLYWYRQAAGRGLQLLFYSVGIGQISSEVPQNLSASRPQDRQFILSSKKLLLSDSGFYLCAWSAPGRDNYGYTFGSGTRLTVV.

Remarks on this clone: Other DNA sequences within the sample encode an identical CDR3. CDR3 sequence (DNA): TGCAGTGCTAGAGGGCGATCAGAGCAGTACTTC. Protein: CSARGRSEQYF. V gene TRBV20-1 combines with J gene TRBJ2-7; D not certain. The CDR3 contains 11 residues. Germline CDR1 reads DFQATT; CDR2 reads SNEGSKA (reference sequence). Trimming took off 1 base at V and 7 bases at J, with 8 bases between the two ends.

In its sample, this clone was seen once. CDR3 bases: TGTGCCAGCAGTTTATGGGCCTTGGAGGACCCTCCCTACGAGCAGTACTTC. This sequence encodes CASSLWALEDPPYEQYF. This chain uses TRBV28 with TRBJ2-7; weak D call: TRBD2 (5 bases). CDR1 is MDHEN, CDR2 SYDVKM, per germline. The CDR3 extends over 17 amino acids. V lost 0 bases, J lost 2 bases, and 17 bases lay in between. The full variable domain, completed using reference TRBV28 and TRBJ2-7, is DVKVTQSSRYLVKRTGEKVFLECVQDMDHENMFWYRQDPGLGLRLIYFSYDVKMKEKGDIPEGYSVSREKKERFSLILESASTNQTSMYLCASSLWALEDPPYEQYFGPGTRLTVT.

J is TRBJ2-7 and V is TRBV9; unclear D gene. The V gene lost 0 bases and the J gene lost 1 base, with 11 bases spanning the gap. There are 15 residues in the CDR3. The V gene's germline CDR1 is SGDLS and CDR2 YYNGEE. Here the CDR3 reads CASSVVSPVSYEQYF. The CDR3 DNA reads as TGTGCCAGCAGCGTAGTTTCGCCAGTTTCCTACGAGCAGTACTTC.

This clone was observed a handful of times. The chain is built from TRBV28 and TRBJ1-1; 7 bases agree with TRBD1. The CDR3 consists of 13 residues. Germline values: CDR1 MDHEN, CDR2 SYDVKM. V trimming: 5 bases; J trimming: 6 bases; junction bases outside the gene matches: 6. The CDR3 loop is CASSRRGIAEAFF. The CDR3 coding sequence is TGTGCCAGCAGTCGCAGGGGGATCGCTGAAGCTTTCTTT.

The rearrangement links TRBV10-3 to TRBJ2-3, with 8 bases identical to TRBD2. This CDR3 spans 15 amino acids. Germline lookup yields CDR1 ENHRY and CDR2 SYGVKD. The trim removed 7 bases at V and 0 bases at J, leaving 6 bases unmatched. The CDR3 protein is CAIKGGRFSTDTQYF. CDR3 coding DNA: TGTGCCATCAAGGGCGGGAGGTTTAGCACAGATACGCAGTATTTT.

The V gene is TRBV28, the J gene TRBJ1-2; the match to TRBD1 covers 7 bases. This CDR3 region has 16 residues. The germline CDR1 and CDR2 sequences are MDHEN and SYDVKM. Losses at the gene ends were 2 bases for V and 8 bases for J; bases not matched to a gene: 14. CDR3 DNA sequence: TGTGCCAGCAGTTTACCCCAAAATCGACAGGGTAAGGGCTACACCTTC. Its protein is CASSLPQNRQGKGYTF.

The V call is TRBV27, the J call TRBJ1-2; D gene ambiguous. Per germline, CDR1 MNHEY and CDR2 SMNVEV (reference sequence). The CDR3 sequence is 15 residues long. Deletions cut 3 bases from V and 8 bases from J, with 19 bases between. The CDR3 DNA sequence: TGTGCCAGCAGTTTCGATGGGTTGCCCACTCGAGGCTACACCTTC. This encodes CASSFDGLPTRGYTF.

The chain combines TRBV11-3 with TRBJ2-1, with D tentatively TRBD1 or TRBD2 (5 bases each). Deletions cut 5 bases from V and 2 bases from J, with 13 bases between. CDR3 length equals 15 residues. The germline gives CDR1 SGHNT, CDR2 YENEEA. CDR3 sequence reads: CASSPGAGTYNEQFF. For the CDR3, the DNA is TGTGCCAGCAGCCCCGGGGCAGGTACCTACAATGAGCAGTTCTTC.

This sequence joins TRBV5-1 and TRBJ1-5; 7 nucleotides agree with TRBD1. Trimming at V came to 4 bases and at J to 3 bases, leaving 7 bases not matched to a gene. Germline CDR1 reads SGHRS; CDR2 reads YFSETQ. The CDR3 consists of 15 residues. CDR3 sequence reads: CASSPGDRVNQPQHF. CDR3 DNA sequence: TGCGCCAGCAGCCCAGGCGACAGGGTCAATCAGCCCCAGCATTTT.

The rearrangement joins TRBV2 to TRBJ1-2; D unresolved. The CDR3 covers 15 residues. Per germline, CDR1 SNHLY and CDR2 FYNNEI. V lost 6 bases, J lost 3 bases, and 17 bases lay in between. Written as DNA, the CDR3 is TGTGCCAGCAGGGATCAGAGCGTGTGGTACTATGGCTACACCTTC. Translating it yields CASRDQSVWYYGYTF.

The rearrangement uses TRBV5-3 and TRBJ1-1; TRBD1 might be the D (6 bases). TRBV5-3 is annotated as an ORF whose role is uncertain. The CDR3 has 16 residues. Trimming cost V 0 bases and J 0 bases, with 12 bases left between them. The CDR3 reads CARSLGGRKMNTEAFF. CDR3 nucleotide sequence: TGTGCCAGAAGCTTGGGGGGGCGTAAAATGAACACTGAAGCTTTCTTT.

This clone was counted a few times. V gene TRBV7-8 combines with J gene TRBJ2-3; possible D gene TRBD1, 6 bases. Germline values: CDR1 SGHVS, CDR2 FQNEAQ. The germline V and J ends were trimmed by 1 base and 3 bases, with 14 bases remaining between them. This CDR3 is 16 amino acids long. The CDR3 reads CASSLGGLAGTDTQYF. The CDR3 region has the DNA TGTGCCAGCAGCTTAGGGGGGCTAGCAGGGACAGATACGCAGTATTTT.

This clone occurred once. This chain joins TRBV27 and TRBJ1-2; weak D call: TRBD1 (5 bases). V lost 7 bases, J lost 8 bases, and 17 bases lay in between. Germline values: CDR1 MNHEY, CDR2 SMNVEV (reference sequence). CDR3 length equals 13 residues. CDR3 coding DNA: TGTGCCAGCATCCCAGGGCCCCCGGGGGGCTACACCTTC. Translating it yields CASIPGPPGGYTF.

The chain employs TRBV10-2 and TRBJ2-7, with D perhaps matching TRBD1 (5 bases). Germline lookup yields CDR1 WSHSY and CDR2 SAAADI. V shed 6 bases and J shed 5 bases, with 11 bases lying between them. The CDR3 covers 12 residues. This CDR3 is CASSQGADEQYF. In nucleotides, the CDR3 is TGCGCCAGCAGCCAAGGGGCGGACGAGCAGTACTTC.

The chain combines TRBV29-1 with TRBJ2-3; no reliable D call. This CDR3 has 12 amino acids. In germline, CDR1 is SQVTM, CDR2 ANQGSEA. The V end was cut by 4 bases, the J end by 1 base, with 6 bases between. The CDR3 DNA sequence: TGCAGCGTTGTAGAGGGCACAGATACGCAGTATTTT. It codes for CSVVEGTDTQYF.

This chain joins TRBV20-1 and TRBJ1-1; TRBD1 agrees at 8 bases. Germline V lookup: CDR1 DFQATT, CDR2 SNEGSKA (reference sequence). The V gene end was trimmed by 3 bases and the J gene end by 9 bases; junction bases not matched to a gene: 3. The CDR3 has 11 amino acids. Written as DNA, the CDR3 is TGCAGTGCTAGGGACAGGGTTCAAGCTTTCTTT. It translates to CSARDRVQAFF.

The chain carries TRBV13 and TRBJ2-3, with 9 bases matching TRBD1. Germline CDR1 reads PRHDT; CDR2 reads FYEKMQ (reference sequence). The V and J ends lost 5 bases and 4 bases, in that order; junction bases with no gene match: 4. The CDR3 runs 14 residues. The CDR3 DNA follows: TGTGCCAGCAGCGCCCGGACAGGGGCAGATACGCAGTATTTT. This codes for CASSARTGADTQYF.

The chain is built from TRBV5-1 and TRBJ2-1, with D unresolved. V lost 0 bases to trimming and J lost 12 bases, with 10 bases between them. Germline V gene data show CDR1 as SGHRS and CDR2 as YFSETQ. The CDR3 loop spans 12 amino acids. CDR3 amino acids: CASSLDLTWQFF. CDR3 sequence (DNA): TGCGCCAGCAGCTTGGATCTGACCTGGCAGTTCTTC. Variable domain in full (rest from reference TRBV5-1 and TRBJ2-1): KAGVTQTPRYLIKTRGQQVTLSCSPISGHRSVSWYQQTPGQGLQFLFEYFSETQRNKGNFPGRFSGRQFSNSRSEMNVSTLELGDSALYLCASSLDLTWQFFGPGTRLTVL.